This T cell receptor beta chain was retrieved from a study of T cell responses to AZD1222 COVID-19 vaccine. Germline loops: CDR1 PRHDT, CDR2 FYEKMQ (reference sequence). V shed 6 bases and J 2 bases; nucleotides not matched to a gene: 13. The CDR3 extends over 17 amino acids. Profiling relied on immunoSEQ multiplex PCR, and the TCRdb table lists in-frame clones only, not all of them. The sample includes approximately 100,000 clones, approximately 88% of them seen just once. Points from the study as a whole: Females outnumbered males among donors, who were mostly white British; clonal diversity was possibly underestimated. Among those given AZD1222, only 5 to 7 were seropositive at baseline.

Concerning this clone: Its target is not known.

This TCR derives from an adult in good health. Material: peripheral blood, obtained on day 0 of AZD1222 vaccination. The chain uses TRBV13 and TRBJ2-3, with 8 bases identical to TRBD2. For the CDR3, the DNA is TGTGCCAGCAGACCGGAGAAGTCAGCGGGGGCCACAGATACGCAGTATTTT. It codes for CASRPEKSAGATDTQYF.